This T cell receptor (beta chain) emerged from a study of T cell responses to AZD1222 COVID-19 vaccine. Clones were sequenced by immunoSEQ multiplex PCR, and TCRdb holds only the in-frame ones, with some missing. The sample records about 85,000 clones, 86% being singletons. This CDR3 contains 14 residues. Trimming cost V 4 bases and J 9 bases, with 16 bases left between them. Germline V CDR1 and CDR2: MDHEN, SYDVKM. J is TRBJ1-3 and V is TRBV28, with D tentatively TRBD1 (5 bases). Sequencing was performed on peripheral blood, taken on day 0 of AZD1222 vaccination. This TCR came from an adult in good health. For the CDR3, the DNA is TGTGCCAGCAGTTCCCACTCTGGTAGGGGCACCATATATTTT. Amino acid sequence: CASSSHSGRGTIYF.